A selection of T cell receptor beta chains follows, all from one sample in a study of monozygotic twins with inflammatory bowel disease. TCRdb reprocessed the 5' RACE reads, with one entry per CDR3 protein and no DNA. The sample has over 200,000 distinct CDR3 sequences. The sequenced material came from blood. Receptors originate from a human donor with ulcerative colitis or Crohn's disease, or a healthy co-twin of an affected twin (not recorded which). Each CDR3 is given with its conserved first and last residue.

TRBV5-1,TRBJ2-5,CASSWGQAGQETQYF
TRBV12-5,TRBJ1-5,CATGSGQPQHF
TRBV19,TRBJ2-7,CASSIDPASSYEQYF
TRBV5-1,TRBJ1-1,CASSGGRPSNTEAFF
TRBV20-1,TRBJ1-1,CSALYTHVNTEAFF
TRBV19,TRBJ1-5,CATKGGGNQPQHF
TRBV12-3/TRBV12-4,TRBJ1-6,CASRTQGSGASPLHF
TRBV21-1,TRBJ2-7,CASSKRGQETYEQYF
TRBV7-9,TRBJ2-7,CASSEMGLGYEQYF
TRBV3-1,TRBJ1-3,CASSLGPTSGNTIYF
TRBV6-5,TRBJ1-2,CASSYFPGDYGYTF
TRBV11-2,TRBJ1-6,CASTREGVNSPLHF
TRBV7-2,TRBJ2-7,CASSLAEGVPYEQYF
TRBV6-5,TRBJ1-5,CASSYVDGQGIGQPQHF
TRBV12-3/TRBV12-4,TRBJ1-1,CASSLRRQGETEAFF
TRBV11-3,TRBJ2-3,CASSALGQESTDTQYF
TRBV5-1,TRBJ1-6,CASSLSGTPGNSPLHF
TRBV3-1,TRBJ1-1,CASSQEVRTSEAFF
TRBV15,TRBJ2-2,CATSRDLEGSGELFF
TRBV6-5,TRBJ1-4,CASSQGNEKLFF
TRBV29-1,TRBJ2-5,CSVASAQETQYF
TRBV9,TRBJ2-3,CASSVSSSDTQYF
TRBV6-1,TRBJ1-1,CASSGQGARDPEAFF
TRBV2,TRBJ1-5,CASSAWGYSNQPQHF
TRBV5-5,TRBJ2-3,CASSSLAGGATDTQYF
TRBV5-1,TRBJ1-2,CASSLGSLNYGGYTF
TRBV7-9,TRBJ1-1,CASSLAVSEAFF
TRBV5-1,TRBJ2-2,CASSDQQGRVWSGELFF
TRBV7-2,TRBJ2-7,CASSLVSGRSYEQYF
TRBV6-2/TRBV6-3,TRBJ2-2,CASSYSPTSGKLNTGELFF
TRBV5-6,TRBJ2-1,CASSDTSGEVNEQFF
TRBV29-1,TRBJ1-1,CSVTGWTMNTEAFF
TRBV20-1,TRBJ1-5,CSARLPTGANQPQHF
TRBV5-1,TRBJ2-3,CASSVGGLASTDTQYF
TRBV7-8,TRBJ1-1,CASSLPKGAGGACTEAFF